The T cell receptor beta chain described here comes from a study of cytotoxic CD8 clonotypes in ibrutinib-treated CLL. The length of the CDR3 is 16 residues. Germline V gene lookup returns CDR1 LGHNA and CDR2 YSLEER. Trimming left V 4 bases short and J 3 bases short, with 18 bases between. TCRdb's table, derived via immunoSEQ multiplex PCR, lists solely in-frame clones and lacks some. The sample comprises around 160,000 clones, 70% to 90% of which are singletons, and about 2.9% rests with the top ten. The material was PBMCs, obtained at disease progression, from a patient treated with ibrutinib. The chain joins TRBV4-3 to TRBJ1-2; a weak D match, TRBD1 (5 bases). This sequence was found in a human donor with chronic lymphocytic leukemia. The CDR3 region is CASSPGFGQGDYGYTF. Here the CDR3 DNA reads TGCGCCAGCAGCCCGGGTTTTGGACAAGGAGACTATGGCTACACCTTC.